This T cell receptor (beta chain) derives from a study of blood T cell repertoires in COVID-19. Study summary: COVID-19 samples, acute and convalescent, were from the United States, Italy and Spain. The analysed material was cDNA or gDNA that came from T cells, B-cell-depleted T cells, or PBMCs.

As handled by the study authors: Reference gene primer amplification gave nucleated cell count estimates. Some clones are missing from TCRdb's copy, which holds only in-frame ones; the method was immunoSEQ multiplex PCR. V and J calls and clone size are those listed in that table; D and trimming were worked out from the DNA. The sample yields roughly 190,000 clones, about 80% seen once. Enrollment of patients from Seattle took place during active infection, with longitudinal follow-up. The CDR3 has 17 amino acids. V gave up 2 bases and J gave up 1 base; unmatched junction bases: 3. The sequencing sample was made of peripheral blood. The clonotype was recovered from a woman aged 60 to 75 with COVID-19, enrolled during active disease. The V call is TRBV23-1, the J call TRBJ2-6, with 9 bases that match TRBD1. TRBV23-1 is noted as an ORF with a role that remains uncertain. CDR3: CASSQGTGPSGANVLTF. CDR3 coding DNA: TGCGCCAGCAGTCAAGGGACAGGGCCTTCTGGGGCCAACGTCCTGACTTTC.